The T cell receptor beta chain under discussion was sequenced for a study of cytomegalovirus exposure and HLA in healthy donors. Study at large: In a later analysis, it was reported that the 120 validation repertoires had been produced on the same platform as the roughly 610 repertoires belonging to the first cohort.

Generated by immunoSEQ multiplex PCR, the TCRdb table keeps only in-frame clones and is missing some. The sample comprises about 350,000 clones, around 90% of which are singletons, and more than 0.9% rests with the top ten. Germline V CDR1 and CDR2: SGHTA, FQGNSA. This CDR3 has 17 amino acids. Trimming took off 5 bases at V and 0 bases at J, with 17 bases between the two ends. The gene calls are TRBV7-2 and TRBJ1-5; D ambiguous. Material: PBMCs. The sequence derives from a woman in her twenties or thirties in good health and CMV-seropositive. Written as DNA, the CDR3 is TGTGCCAGCAGCCCCCACGGAGGACGGGATAGCAATCAGCCCCAGCATTTT. Its translation: CASSPHGGRDSNQPQHF.